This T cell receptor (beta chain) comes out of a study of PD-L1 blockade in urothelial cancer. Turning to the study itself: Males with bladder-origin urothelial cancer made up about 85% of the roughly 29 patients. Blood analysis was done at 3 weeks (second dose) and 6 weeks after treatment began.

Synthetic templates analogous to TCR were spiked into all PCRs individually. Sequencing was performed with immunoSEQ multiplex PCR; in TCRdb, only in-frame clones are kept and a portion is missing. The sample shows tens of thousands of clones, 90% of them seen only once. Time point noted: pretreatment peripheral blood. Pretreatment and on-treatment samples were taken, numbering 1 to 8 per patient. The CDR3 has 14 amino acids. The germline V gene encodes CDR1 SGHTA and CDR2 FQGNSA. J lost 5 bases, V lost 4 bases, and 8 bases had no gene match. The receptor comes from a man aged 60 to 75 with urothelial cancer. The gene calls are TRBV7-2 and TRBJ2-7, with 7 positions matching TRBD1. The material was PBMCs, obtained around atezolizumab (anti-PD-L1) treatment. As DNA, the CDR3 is TGTGCCAGCAGCTCGACTCGACAGGGCGACGAGCAGTACTTC. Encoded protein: CASSSTRQGDEQYF. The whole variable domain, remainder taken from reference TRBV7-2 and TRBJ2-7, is GAGVSQSPSNKVTEKGKDVELRCDPISGHTALYWYRQSLGQGLEFLIYFQGNSAPDKSGLPSDRFSAERTGGSVSTLTIQRTQQEDSAVYLCASSSTRQGDEQYFGPGTRLTVT.